These 2 T cell receptor beta chains were sequenced from one sample in a study of blood T cells in healthy people across ages. Next came a second PCR, run for roughly 6 to 11 cycles, which used a sample-barcoded 5' primer along with a J-beta primer mix. TCRdb passed the 5' RACE reads through MiXCR, listing each CDR3 protein once. The table records approximately 780,000 distinct CDR3 sequences, approximately 24% of them present only once. These records were also assigned to another study, of T cells of mothers and their children.

Specimen: blood. These receptors were collected from a boy between 10 and 17 years old in good health.

This clonotype came up a few times. The rearrangement links TRBV7-9 to TRBJ1-1; 9 bases agree with TRBD1. The CDR3 has 14 amino acids. V was clipped by 5 bases and J by 3 bases; unmatched bases: 4. Germline values: CDR1 SEHNR, CDR2 FQNEAQ (reference sequence). Here the CDR3 DNA reads TGTGCCAGCAGCATACAGGGGGCCGACACTGAAGCTTTCTTT. Its translation is CASSIQGADTEAFF.

This clonotype was detected ten times or more. The chain links TRBV20-1 to TRBJ2-5; 7 nucleotides align to TRBD2. Losses at the gene ends were 4 bases for V and 5 bases for J; bases not matched to a gene: 13. This CDR3 has 15 amino acids. The germline V gene has CDR1 DFQATT and CDR2 SNEGSKA (reference sequence). As DNA, the CDR3 is TGCAGTGCTACCCCGGCATCGGGGGGACGCGAGACCCAGTACTTC. As protein: CSATPASGGRETQYF.